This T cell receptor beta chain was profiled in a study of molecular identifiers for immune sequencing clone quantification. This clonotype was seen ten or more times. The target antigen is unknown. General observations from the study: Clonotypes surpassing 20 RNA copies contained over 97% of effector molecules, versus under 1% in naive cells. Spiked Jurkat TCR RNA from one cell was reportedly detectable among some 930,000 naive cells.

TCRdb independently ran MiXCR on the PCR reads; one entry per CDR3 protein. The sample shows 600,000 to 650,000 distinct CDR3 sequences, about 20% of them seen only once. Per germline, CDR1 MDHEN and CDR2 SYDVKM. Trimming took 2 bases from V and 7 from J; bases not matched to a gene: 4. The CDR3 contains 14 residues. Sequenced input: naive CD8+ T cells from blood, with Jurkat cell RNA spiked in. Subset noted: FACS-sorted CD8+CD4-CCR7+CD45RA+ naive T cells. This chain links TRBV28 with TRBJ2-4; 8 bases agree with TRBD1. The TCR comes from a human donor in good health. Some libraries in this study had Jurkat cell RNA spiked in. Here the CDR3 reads CASSLGQGMNIQYF. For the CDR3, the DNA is TGTGCCAGCAGTTTAGGACAGGGTATGAACATTCAGTACTTC.